This T cell receptor beta chain was identified during a study of long-term antiretroviral therapy in people with HIV. Broader study findings: Controls had broader CDR3 length ranges than HIV repertoires did. With ART, diversity went up but was still lower than in transplant donor controls.

Worth noting for this clone: Its specificity is unknown.

V gave up 5 bases and J gave up 7 bases; unmatched junction bases: 7. The CDR3 is made up of 14 amino acids. Germline CDR1 SGHTA, CDR2 FQGNSA. Running of the v3.0 immunoSEQ assay took place at survey level. Roughly 35,000-55,000 T-cell genomes per sample were the sequencing target. Assay: immunoSEQ multiplex PCR; the TCRdb copy retains only in-frame clones and omits some. Of roughly 30,000 clones listed, about nine tenths are singletons. The sample here was unsorted PBMCs, taken 3.2 years before starting antiretroviral therapy. The chain couples TRBV7-2 to TRBJ2-1, with 8 bases identical to TRBD2. The clonotype was recovered from a man aged 50 to 59 with HIV. The CDR3 loop reads CASSGGGNANEQFF. CDR3 sequence (DNA): TGTGCCAGCAGCGGCGGGGGGAATGCGAATGAGCAGTTCTTC.